The 32 T cell receptor beta chains below were found in one sample sequenced in a study of T cell repertoires in cytomegalovirus infection. TCRdb re-called the reads with MiXCR, one entry per CDR3 protein. The data contain under 250,000 distinct CDR3 sequences, around 6.6% of them seen just once; the ten biggest clones take up roughly 6%. Sequencing was done on a sample of PBMCs. Every receptor here comes from a human donor in good health (CMV status not recorded). Some clones in this sample may be carry-over from other donors' samples.

This clonotype was seen at least ten times. The gene calls are TRBV7-9 and TRBJ1-1; D perhaps matches TRBD1 (6 bases). The CDR3 is 15 residues long. CDR1 is SEHNR and CDR2 is FQNEAQ in the germline V gene (reference sequence). Trimming pared 4 bases from V and 1 base from J, leaving 13 bases between. In DNA form, the CDR3 reads TGTGCCAGCAGCTCCCCGGACAGATCGAACACTGAAGCTTTCTTT. Translating gives CASSSPDRSNTEAFF. The full variable domain, its missing parts supplied by reference TRBV7-9 and TRBJ1-1, is DTGVSQNPRHKITKRGQNVTFRCDPISEHNRLYWYRQTLGQGPEFLTYFQNEAQLEKSRLLSDRFSAERPKGSFSTLEIQRTEQGDSAMYLCASSSPDRSNTEAFFGQGTRLTVV.

This clonotype was seen at least ten times. DNA of the CDR3: TGTGCCAGCAGTTGGGGGACAGGGGCTGCCCTTTGGTATGGCTACACCTTC. This gives the protein CASSWGTGAALWYGYTF. The rearrangement uses TRBV28 and TRBJ1-2, with 10 bases aligning to TRBD1. The CDR3 covers 17 residues. Germline loops: CDR1 MDHEN, CDR2 SYDVKM. The J segment lost 5 bases and the V segment lost 4 bases, leaving 13 bases of the junction unmatched.

This clonotype was observed many times. The chain combines TRBV5-1 with TRBJ1-4; 7 bases line up with TRBD1. The V and J ends lost 2 bases and 5 bases, in that order; junction bases with no gene match: 3. Germline CDR1 reads SGHRS; CDR2 reads YFSETQ. The CDR3 consists of 14 residues. The CDR3 sequence: CASSLGQENEKLFF. The CDR3 DNA sequence: TGCGCCAGCAGCTTAGGACAGGAGAATGAAAAACTGTTTTTT.

At least ten counts were recorded for this clonotype. This chain joins TRBV6-6 and TRBJ1-3, with TRBD1 matching over 7 bases. V lost 2 bases, J lost 5 bases, and 15 bases stayed unmatched. CDR1 is MNHNY and CDR2 is SVGAGI in the germline V gene (reference sequence). This CDR3 contains 18 residues. DNA for the CDR3: TGTGCCAGCAGTTACCCAGACAATTCTGGGACAGCCCGAAACACCATATATTTT. Translation: CASSYPDNSGTARNTIYF.

This clonotype was counted many times. This chain joins TRBV5-5 and TRBJ2-7; D gene unclear. The CDR3 length is 11 residues. V shed 3 bases and J shed 8 bases, with 9 bases lying between them. CDR1 is SGHKS and CDR2 is YYEKEE in the germline V gene (reference sequence). The CDR3 DNA is TGTGCCAGCAGCTCAGTGGATAAGCAGTACTTC. Amino acids: CASSSVDKQYF.

This clonotype was picked up many times. The CDR3 is CSVAISGANVLTF. The DNA of the CDR3 is TGCAGCGTTGCTATCTCTGGGGCCAACGTCCTGACTTTC. V gene TRBV29-1 combines with J gene TRBJ2-6; D not certain. The CDR3 contains 13 residues. V lost 4 bases and J lost 0, with 4 bases in between. The V gene's germline CDR1 is SQVTM and CDR2 ANQGSEA.

This clonotype occurred many times. This chain connects TRBV30 to TRBJ1-1; no reliable D call. V dropped 2 bases and J dropped 3 bases, with 4 bases sitting between them. Germline assignment: CDR1 GTSNPN and CDR2 SVGIG (reference sequence). This CDR3 is built from 11 residues. The CDR3 sequence: CAWSWDTEAFF. Here the CDR3 DNA reads TGTGCCTGGAGTTGGGACACTGAAGCTTTCTTT.

This clonotype was counted at least ten times. This rearrangement joins TRBV12-3 or TRBV12-4 to TRBJ2-7; 8 bases match TRBD2. Losses at the gene ends were 1 base for V and 5 bases for J; bases not matched to a gene: 13. CDR3 length: 17 residues. The CDR3 DNA reads TGTGCCAGCAGTTTAGAACTTGGAACGGGGGGGCTGAACGAGCAGTACTTC. It translates to CASSLELGTGGLNEQYF.

This clonotype showed up many times. The CDR3 loop is CASSGTGVTGNTIYF. The CDR3 DNA reads TGTGCCAGCAGCGGGACAGGGGTTACTGGAAACACCATATATTTT. The chain is built from TRBV7-6 and TRBJ1-3, with TRBD1 matching 10 bases. This CDR3 spans 15 amino acids. Germline CDR1 reads SGHVS; CDR2 reads FNYEAQ. J was trimmed by 2 bases and V by 5 bases; bases with no gene match: 3.

J is TRBJ2-2 and V is TRBV7-9, with 16 bases matching TRBD2. This CDR3 comprises 16 residues. Germline assignment: CDR1 SEHNR and CDR2 FQNEAQ (reference sequence). Unmatched junction bases numbered 4, after V lost 7 bases and J lost 5 bases. As DNA, the CDR3 is TGTGCCAGCACCCGGGGACTAGCGGGAGGGACCGGGGAGCTGTTTTTT. Translated: CASTRGLAGGTGELFF.

At least ten counts were recorded for this clonotype. The J gene is TRBJ2-1, the V gene TRBV10-3; D perhaps matches TRBD2 (6 bases). The germline V gene has CDR1 ENHRY and CDR2 SYGVKD. Trimming took 0 bases from V and 9 from J, leaving 15 bases between them. This CDR3 comprises 15 residues. CDR3 DNA: TGTGCCATCAGTGAGTCGGGGGGACGGGGGAGTGAGCAGTTCTTC. Protein: CAISESGGRGSEQFF.

The chain uses TRBV6-5 and TRBJ2-7; 9 nucleotides agree with TRBD2. This CDR3 has 17 residues. V dropped 5 bases and J dropped 2; count of bases not matched to a gene: 13. Germline V gene lookup returns CDR1 MNHEY and CDR2 SVGAGI. In nucleotides, the CDR3 is TGTGCCAGCAGTCCCATAGCGGGGGTCCGCAGACCCTACGAGCAGTACTTC. It translates to CASSPIAGVRRPYEQYF.

Worth noting for this clonotype: A read error may account for a junction end that differs from germline. The rearrangement uses TRBV4-1 and TRBJ2-7; no clear D. CDR1 and CDR2 (germline): MGHRA, YSYEKL. The CDR3 consists of 13 residues. DNA for the CDR3: TGCGCCAGCAGCCAAGATCTGGGGAAGGTCCTCCACTTC. Protein sequence: CASSQDLGKVLHF.

This clonotype was counted at least ten times. The gene calls are TRBV7-2 and TRBJ2-2; either TRBD1 or TRBD2 may supply D (5 bases each). CDR3 length: 15 amino acids. Germline V gene data show CDR1 as SGHTA and CDR2 as FQGNSA. Trimming removed 6 bases from V and 3 bases from J, with 14 bases in between. The CDR3: CASRERDGYTGELFF. CDR3 DNA: TGTGCCAGCAGGGAACGGGACGGATACACCGGGGAGCTGTTTTTT.

This clonotype was recorded at least ten times. This chain links TRBV4-3 with TRBJ2-5; D may match TRBD1 or TRBD2 (6 bases each). Trimming pared 0 bases from V and 5 bases from J, leaving 10 bases between. In germline, CDR1 is LGHNA, CDR2 YSLEER. There are 14 residues in the CDR3. CDR3 DNA sequence: TGCGCCAGCAGCCAAGACTGGGGGGCGGAGACCCAGTACTTC. Translated: CASSQDWGAETQYF.

This clonotype was counted at least ten times. V usage is TRBV6-2 or TRBV6-3 and J usage is TRBJ1-5; perhaps TRBD1 as D (6 bases). The CDR3 has 17 residues. The V gene's germline CDR1 is MNHEY and CDR2 SVGEGT. The germline V and J ends were trimmed by 3 bases and 7 bases, with 22 bases remaining between them. CDR3 in DNA: TGTGCCAGCAGTTATAGGGGGGACCCCACGCGAGGCCAGCCCCAGCATTTT. Protein sequence: CASSYRGDPTRGQPQHF.

This clonotype has a count of ten or more. The J gene is TRBJ2-1, the V gene TRBV25-1; D might be TRBD1 (5 bases). The germline V gene has CDR1 MGHDK and CDR2 SYGVNS. The CDR3 is 16 residues long. V lost 5 bases, J lost 6 bases, and 20 bases lay in between. The CDR3 is CASSFQDTLQFNEQFF. The CDR3 DNA is TGTGCCAGCAGTTTTCAGGACACCCTACAATTCAATGAGCAGTTCTTC.

This sequence joins TRBV23-1 and TRBJ2-3, with D uncertain. TRBV23-1 is reported as an ORF; its role is uncertain. This CDR3 region has 18 residues. V lost 1 base to trimming and J lost 2 bases, with 19 bases between them. CDR3 coding DNA: TGCGCCAGCAGTCAATATGGTCCCCGACTCTCCTCCACAGATACGCAGTATTTT. It is translated as CASSQYGPRLSSTDTQYF.

This chain joins TRBV20-1 and TRBJ1-1; 8 bases are shared with TRBD1. This CDR3 region has 13 residues. V gave up 3 bases and J gave up 1 base; unmatched junction bases: 1. Per germline, CDR1 DFQATT and CDR2 SNEGSKA (reference sequence). In DNA, the CDR3 is TGCAGTGCTAGGGACAGGGCGAACACTGAAGCTTTCTTT. This encodes CSARDRANTEAFF.

As to this clonotype: With a much larger clone just one base away, this may be a read error. The gene calls are TRBV29-1 and TRBJ1-5; D is possibly TRBD1 (5 bases). The CDR3 covers 13 residues. CDR1 is SQVTM, CDR2 ANQGSEA, per germline. CDR3 DNA: TGCAGCGCTCGCCGGGACCTGGATCAGCCCCAGAATTTT. Its translation is CSARRDLDQPQNF.

This clonotype was recorded at least ten times. The genes are TRBV4-3 and TRBJ1-2, with D perhaps TRBD1 (6 bases). The length of the CDR3 is 15 residues. V lost 1 base and J lost 7, with 16 bases in between. Germline CDR1 is LGHNA and CDR2 is YSLEER. This chain's CDR3 is CASSQGLVGQSGYTF. As DNA, the CDR3 is TGCGCCAGCAGCCAAGGCCTGGTAGGACAGTCTGGCTACACCTTC.

This clonotype was detected many times. The chain has TRBV7-2 and TRBJ2-7, with 7 bases fitting TRBD1. V was pared by 1 base and J by 6 bases, with 9 bases of the junction left unmatched. This CDR3 spans 15 amino acids. Looked up from germline, CDR1 is SGHTA and CDR2 is FQGNSA. CDR3: CASSLVATGIREQYF. Written as DNA, the CDR3 is TGTGCCAGCAGCTTAGTCGCGACAGGGATTCGCGAGCAGTACTTC.

The sample holds many counts of this clonotype. The V gene is TRBV12-5, the J gene TRBJ1-2, with a possible D match to TRBD1 (5 bases). Germline V lookup: CDR1 LGHNT, CDR2 FRNRAP. The V gene lost 5 bases and the J gene lost 6 bases, with 13 bases spanning the gap. This CDR3 region has 13 residues. DNA of the CDR3: TGTGCTAGTGGTCTATCGCTGGGACATGGCTACACCTTC. Translation gives CASGLSLGHGYTF.

The chain is built from TRBV2 and TRBJ1-4; the D is unclear. This CDR3 is built from 15 residues. Trimming stripped 7 bases from V and 3 bases from J, with 15 bases between. The germline CDR1 and CDR2 sequences are SNHLY and FYNNEI. CDR3 loop: CASTSAGRSNEKLFF. For the CDR3, the DNA is TGTGCCAGCACGTCGGCAGGCCGGTCTAATGAAAAACTGTTTTTT.

This clonotype has a count of ten or more. The chain combines TRBV6-2 or TRBV6-3 with TRBJ2-7, with 8 bases lining up with TRBD1. Trimming removed 0 bases from V and 7 bases from J; junction bases left unmatched: 8. The CDR3 consists of 15 residues. CDR1 is MNHEY, CDR2 SVGEGT, per germline. In DNA form, the CDR3 reads TGTGCCAGCAGTTACTCCGGGACAGGAAGAAGAGAGCAGTACTTC. Its protein product is CASSYSGTGRREQYF.

In this sample, this clonotype turned up a few times. V usage is TRBV5-1 and J usage is TRBJ2-5, with D possibly matching TRBD1 (7 bases). V dropped 4 bases and J dropped 1 base, with 11 bases sitting between them. Looked up from germline, CDR1 is SGHRS and CDR2 is YFSETQ. CDR3 length equals 14 residues. The CDR3 DNA follows: TGCGCCAGCAGCCCGGAGGGGGCCCAAGAGACCCAGTACTTC. Amino acid sequence: CASSPEGAQETQYF. The full variable domain, rest sourced from reference TRBV5-1 and TRBJ2-5, is KAGVTQTPRYLIKTRGQQVTLSCSPISGHRSVSWYQQTPGQGLQFLFEYFSETQRNKGNFPGRFSGRQFSNSRSEMNVSTLELGDSALYLCASSPEGAQETQYFGPGTRLLVL.

This clonotype was observed at least ten times. The genes are TRBV2 and TRBJ1-1, with a weak D call TRBD1 (5 bases). The CDR3 runs 15 residues. With 5 bases removed from V and 2 bases from J, the gap between germline ends came to 15 bases. CDR1 and CDR2 (germline): SNHLY, FYNNEI. In DNA, the CDR3 is TGTGCCAGCAGTTCCCAACCCAGGGCAAACACTGAAGCTTTCTTT. This encodes CASSSQPRANTEAFF.

This clonotype was seen repeatedly, ten times or more. The chain combines TRBV29-1 with TRBJ1-2; 7 nucleotides line up with TRBD1. CDR3 size: 13 residues. From germline, CDR1 is SQVTM and CDR2 ANQGSEA. J gave up 3 bases and V 4 bases, and 5 bases lay outside the gene matches. CDR3 in amino acids: CSVATTGDYGYTF. The CDR3, as DNA: TGCAGCGTTGCGACTACAGGGGACTATGGCTACACCTTC.

This clonotype was seen repeatedly, ten times or more. The rearrangement joins TRBV29-1 to TRBJ1-4; D possibly corresponds to TRBD1 (5 bases). Trimming removed 4 bases at V and 0 bases at J, with 6 bases between. The germline V gene encodes CDR1 SQVTM and CDR2 ANQGSEA. The CDR3 has 13 residues. CDR3 protein: CSVVGATNEKLFF. As DNA, the CDR3 is TGCAGCGTTGTGGGGGCAACTAATGAAAAACTGTTTTTT.

Many counts were recorded for this clonotype. The chain carries TRBV29-1 and TRBJ1-1, with D possibly matching TRBD1 (5 bases). Germline lookup yields CDR1 SQVTM and CDR2 ANQGSEA. This CDR3 has 13 residues. Trimming left V 4 bases short and J 1 base short, with 10 bases between. The CDR3 region has the DNA TGCAGCGTTGTGAGGGGCGGGAACACTGAAGCTTTCTTT. Its translation is CSVVRGGNTEAFF. The full variable domain, its missing parts supplied by reference TRBV29-1 and TRBJ1-1, is SAVISQKPSRDICQRGTSLTIQCQVDSQVTMMFWYRQQPGQSLTLIATANQGSEATYESGFVIDKFPISRPNLTFSTLTVSNMSPEDSSIYLCSVVRGGNTEAFFGQGTRLTVV.

This clonotype was observed many times. This rearrangement joins TRBV15 to TRBJ1-1; no clear D gene. CDR1 and CDR2 (germline): LNHNV, YYDKDF (reference sequence). The V gene lost 0 bases and the J gene lost 2 bases, with 7 bases spanning the gap. The CDR3 extends over 14 amino acids. For the CDR3, the DNA is TGTGCCACCAGCAGAGATTACAGAAACACTGAAGCTTTCTTT. As protein: CATSRDYRNTEAFF.

This clonotype came up many times. The rearrangement joins TRBV5-1 to TRBJ2-2; no firm D call. Deletions cut 5 bases from V and 0 bases from J, with 11 bases between. Germline CDR1 reads SGHRS; CDR2 reads YFSETQ. The CDR3 sequence is 15 residues long. In DNA, the CDR3 is TGCGCCAGCAGTCAGGCAGTAACGAACACCGGGGAGCTGTTTTTT. Protein: CASSQAVTNTGELFF. Full variable domain (outside the CDR3, taken from reference TRBV5-1 and TRBJ2-2): KAGVTQTPRYLIKTRGQQVTLSCSPISGHRSVSWYQQTPGQGLQFLFEYFSETQRNKGNFPGRFSGRQFSNSRSEMNVSTLELGDSALYLCASSQAVTNTGELFFGEGSRLTVL.